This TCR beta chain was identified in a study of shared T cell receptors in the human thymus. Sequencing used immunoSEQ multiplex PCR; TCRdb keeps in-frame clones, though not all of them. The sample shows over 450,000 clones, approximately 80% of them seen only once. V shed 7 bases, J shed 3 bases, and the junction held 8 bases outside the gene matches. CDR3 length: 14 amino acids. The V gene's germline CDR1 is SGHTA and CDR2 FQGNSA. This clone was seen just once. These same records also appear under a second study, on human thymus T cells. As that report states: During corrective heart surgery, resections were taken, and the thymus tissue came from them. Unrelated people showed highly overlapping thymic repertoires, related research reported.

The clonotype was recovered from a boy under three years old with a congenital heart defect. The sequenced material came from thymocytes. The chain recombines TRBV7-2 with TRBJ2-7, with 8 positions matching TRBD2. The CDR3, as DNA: TGTGCCAGCACCAGAGAGGCGGGGGGCTACGAGCAGTACTTC. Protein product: CASTREAGGYEQYF.